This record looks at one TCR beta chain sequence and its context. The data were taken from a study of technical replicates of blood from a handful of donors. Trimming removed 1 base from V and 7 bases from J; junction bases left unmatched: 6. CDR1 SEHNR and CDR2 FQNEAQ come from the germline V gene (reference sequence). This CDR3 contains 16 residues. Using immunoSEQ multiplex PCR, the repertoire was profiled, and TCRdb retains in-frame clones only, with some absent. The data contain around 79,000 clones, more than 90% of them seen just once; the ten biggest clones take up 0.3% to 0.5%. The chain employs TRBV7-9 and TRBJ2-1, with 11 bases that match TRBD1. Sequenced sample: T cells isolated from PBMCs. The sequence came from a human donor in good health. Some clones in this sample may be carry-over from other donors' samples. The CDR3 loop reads CASSLVRTGGLNEQFF. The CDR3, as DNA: TGTGCCAGCAGCTTAGTAAGGACAGGGGGCCTAAATGAGCAGTTCTTC.